These T cell receptor beta chains were read from a single sample in a study of PD-1 blockade in classical Hodgkin lymphoma. Produced via immunoSEQ multiplex PCR; TCRdb's table is partial and in-frame only. The sample records about 46,000 clones, around 72% being singletons. The sequencing used peripheral blood mononuclear cells (PBMCs), collected at baseline. The receptor source for this set is a human donor with classical Hodgkin lymphoma. Both conserved end residues are part of each CDR3. The D gene is left open where the match is weak. Clone size appears in some rows only: once, few, many, or a class for an expanded clone.

d_gene | abundance | j_gene | v_gene | CDR3aa | CDR3nt
NA | NA | TRBJ1-1 | TRBV7-9 | CARLRAHSGVFGWASAFF | TGTGCCAGACTCCGGGCACACAGTGGAGTATTCGGGTGGGCCTCGGCTTTCTTT
TRBD1 | NA | TRBJ1-3 | TRBV6-6 | CASSYDGTGAGNTIYF | TGTGCCAGCAGTTATGACGGGACAGGGGCTGGAAACACCATATATTTT
TRBD1 | few | TRBJ1-5 | TRBV30 | CAWRGTGRNQPQHF | TGTGCCTGGAGGGGGACAGGGAGGAATCAGCCCCAGCATTTT
TRBD1 | NA | TRBJ1-2 | TRBV6-1 | CATGTGPGYGYTF | TGTGCCACCGGGACAGGCCCCGGCTATGGCTACACCTTC
NA | once | TRBJ2-1 | TRBV27 | CASSPGNSGLWNEQFF | TGTGCCAGCAGTCCAGGGAATTCGGGGCTTTGGAATGAGCAGTTCTTC
NA | NA | TRBJ1-1 | TRBV7-9 | CASNRWENTEAFF | TGTGCCAGCAACCGATGGGAGAACACTGAAGCTTTCTTT
NA | NA | TRBJ1-6 | TRBV5-1 | CASSSGPHSSYNSPLHF | TGCGCCAGCAGTTCTGGGCCGCACTCCAGCTATAATTCACCCCTCCACTTT
TRBD1 | few | TRBJ1-1 | TRBV19 | CASSSGTGGFKGTEAFF | TGTGCCAGTAGTAGTGGGACAGGGGGATTCAAGGGCACTGAAGCTTTCTTT
NA | NA | TRBJ1-1 | TRBV9 | CASSVADTEAFF | TGTGCCAGCAGCGTAGCGGACACTGAAGCTTTCTTT
NA | NA | TRBJ2-7 | TRBV6-1 | CASSEEAIRALSYEQYF | TGTGCCAGCAGTGAAGAGGCCATTAGGGCCCTTTCCTACGAGCAGTACTTC
NA | NA | TRBJ2-7 | TRBV6-5 | CASSPGGPYEQYF | TGTGCCAGCAGCCCCGGTGGCCCCTACGAGCAGTACTTC
NA | NA | TRBJ2-5 | TRBV4-1 | CASSQDPDSWGETQYF | TGCGCCAGCAGCCAAGATCCGGACAGCTGGGGAGAGACCCAGTACTTC
NA | NA | TRBJ2-2 | TRBV7-3 | CASSFVGGELFF | TGTGCCAGCAGCTTTGTAGGCGGGGAGCTGTTTTTT
NA | NA | TRBJ1-1 | TRBV27 | CASSSPQSAGWDTEAFF | TGTGCCAGCAGTTCCCCCCAGAGTGCCGGATGGGACACTGAAGCTTTCTTT
NA | few | TRBJ2-1 | TRBV7-3 | CASSLGEGAVEQFF | TGTGCCAGCAGCTTAGGGGAAGGGGCCGTTGAGCAGTTCTTC
TRBD1 | NA | TRBJ2-7 | TRBV11-2 | CASVGQGNYEQYF | TGTGCCAGCGTTGGACAGGGGAACTACGAGCAGTACTTC
NA | NA | TRBJ2-3 | TRBV5-1 | CASSLRTDTQYF | TGCGCCAGCAGCTTGAGAACAGATACGCAGTATTTT
TRBD1 | NA | TRBJ1-5 | TRBV5-6 | CASSLDRGNSNQPQHF | TGTGCCAGCAGCTTAGACAGGGGGAATAGCAATCAGCCCCAGCATTTT
TRBD2 | once | TRBJ2-1 | TRBV5-1 | CASSREGYVGLNEQFF | TGCGCCAGCAGCAGGGAGGGTTACGTGGGATTGAATGAGCAGTTCTTC
NA | NA | TRBJ1-1 | TRBV27 | CASSLGPLDTEAFF | TGTGCCAGCAGTTTAGGACCCCTGGACACTGAAGCTTTCTTT
NA | few | TRBJ2-7 | TRBV9 | CASSPSPVSYEQYF | TGTGCCAGCAGCCCCTCCCCGGTCTCCTACGAGCAGTACTTC
NA | few | TRBJ2-2 | TRBV30 | CASGQGGTGELFF | TGTGCCTCGGGGCAGGGAGGCACCGGGGAGCTGTTTTTT
NA | NA | TRBJ2-1 | TRBV12-5 | CASGSTGYPLLGNEQFF | TGTGCTAGTGGTTCGACAGGCTACCCTCTTCTAGGAAATGAGCAGTTCTTC
TRBD1 | NA | TRBJ2-1 | TRBV5-1 | CASSLAGTANNEQFF | TGCGCCAGCAGCTTGGCTGGGACAGCCAACAATGAGCAGTTCTTC